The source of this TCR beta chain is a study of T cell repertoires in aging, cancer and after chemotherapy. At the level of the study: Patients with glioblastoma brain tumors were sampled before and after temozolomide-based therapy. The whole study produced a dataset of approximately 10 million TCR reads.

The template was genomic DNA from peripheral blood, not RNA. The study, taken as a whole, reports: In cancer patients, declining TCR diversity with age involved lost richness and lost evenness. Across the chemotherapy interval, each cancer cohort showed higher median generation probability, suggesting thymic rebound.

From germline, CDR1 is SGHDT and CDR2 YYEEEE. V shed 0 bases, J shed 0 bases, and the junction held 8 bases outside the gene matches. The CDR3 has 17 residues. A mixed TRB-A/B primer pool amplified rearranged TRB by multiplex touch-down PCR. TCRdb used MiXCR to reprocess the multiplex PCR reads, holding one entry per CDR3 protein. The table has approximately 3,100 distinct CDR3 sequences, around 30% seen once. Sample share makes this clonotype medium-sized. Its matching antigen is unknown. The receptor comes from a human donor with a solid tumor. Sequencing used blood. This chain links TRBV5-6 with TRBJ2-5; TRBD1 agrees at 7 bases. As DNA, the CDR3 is TGTGCCAGCAGCTTGGCTAGGACAGGAACGTACCAAGAGACCCAGTACTTC. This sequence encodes CASSLARTGTYQETQYF.